A single sample is the source of the 4 T cell receptor beta chains below, sequenced in a study of graft-versus-host responses after intestinal transplantation. The authors processed graft tissue to release intraepithelial and lamina propria lymphocytes. Profiling relied on immunoSEQ multiplex PCR, and the TCRdb table lists in-frame clones only, not all of them. This sample has roughly 6,000 clones; 69% occur once, and the top ten carry around a third. The specimen was ileum tissue, collected almost 310 days after intestinal transplant. The origin of the receptors is a human patient who received an intestinal transplant, so some T cells may come from the graft donor.

The J gene is TRBJ2-1, the V gene TRBV9, with D hard to call. The germline V gene has CDR1 SGDLS and CDR2 YYNGEE. The CDR3 is 13 residues long. With 4 bases removed from V and 2 bases from J, the gap between germline ends came to 7 bases. The CDR3 loop reads CASSPRPYNEQFF. The CDR3 DNA is TGTGCCAGCAGCCCCCGGCCCTACAATGAGCAGTTCTTC.

The chain employs TRBV5-1 and TRBJ2-3, with 10 bases lining up with TRBD2. There are 16 residues in the CDR3. Trimming took 0 bases from V and 4 from J; bases not matched to a gene: 5. Germline CDR1 is SGHRS and CDR2 is YFSETQ. The CDR3 is CASSLGLAGEADTQYF. DNA of the CDR3: TGCGCCAGCAGCTTGGGTCTAGCGGGAGAGGCAGATACGCAGTATTTT.

This clone showed up just a few times. This chain connects TRBV19 to TRBJ2-7, with 7 bases aligning to TRBD2. Per the germline V gene, CDR1 is LNHDA and CDR2 is SQIVND (reference sequence). CDR3 length: 14 amino acids. The trim removed 7 bases at V and 3 bases at J, leaving 9 bases unmatched. CDR3 nucleotide sequence: TGTGCCAGTAATCCTTCGGGACTACACTACGAGCAGTACTTC. Its protein is CASNPSGLHYEQYF. Full variable domain (outside the CDR3, taken from reference TRBV19 and TRBJ2-7): DGGITQSPKYLFRKEGQNVTLSCEQNLNHDAMYWYRQDPGQGLRLIYYSQIVNDFQKGDIAEGYSVSREKKESFPLTVTSAQKNPTAFYLCASNPSGLHYEQYFGPGTRLTVT.

To note about this clone: The identical CDR3 is also encoded by other nucleotide sequences in the sample. The chain couples TRBV28 to TRBJ1-2; D unresolved. Trimming stripped 5 bases from V and 5 bases from J, with 15 bases between. The germline V gene encodes CDR1 MDHEN and CDR2 SYDVKM. The CDR3 covers 14 residues. CDR3 nucleotides: TGTGCCAGCAGTACCGAGGCGGGGTTTTATGGCTACACCTTC. Its translation is CASSTEAGFYGYTF.